This T cell receptor beta chain was found in a study of cytomegalovirus exposure and HLA in healthy donors. Findings and caveats of the study: Researchers catalogued 160 or so TCR beta chains as cytomegalovirus-associated. Later work showed greater clonal expansion in HLA-associated TCR beta chains than in equally common others.

V shed 4 bases, J shed 5 bases, and the junction held 7 bases outside the gene matches. This CDR3 is 14 amino acids long. From germline, CDR1 is LNHDA and CDR2 SQIVND (reference sequence). Healthy individuals who donated bone marrow served as the donors. Use of 60 Vbeta and 13 Jbeta primers characterized the PCR. Per the study methods: A later analysis counted 65 million to 95 million unique TCR beta chains, some 10 million shared. Repertoires were generated with immunoSEQ multiplex PCR, while TCRdb's copy carries only in-frame clones and drops some. V, J and clone size reflect that table, while D and trimming were determined from the DNA. The repertoire holds about 180,000 clones, with just over 75% as singletons. In this sample, this clone turned up a few times. Its antigen remains unidentified.

The rearrangement links TRBV19 to TRBJ1-2; TRBD1 matches at 7 bases. This receptor was taken from a woman aged 25 to 39 in good health and CMV-seropositive. The sequencing sample was made of PBMCs. CDR3 sequence (DNA): TGTGCCAGTAGTACGGAGGGACAGTGGTATGGCTACACCTTC. Protein sequence: CASSTEGQWYGYTF.